This is a list of T cell receptor beta chains from one sample in a study of shared clonotypes between healthy human individuals. The assay was immunoSEQ multiplex PCR, and TCRdb's table has in-frame clones only and misses some. Of about 2 million clones listed, 95% were seen once; the top ten hold 0.1% to 0.15%. Material: naive CD4+ T cells sorted from blood. These receptors were obtained from a man younger than 35 in good health. Both conserved end residues are part of each CDR3. Fields, in order: CDR3 protein, CDR3 DNA, J gene, D gene, clone size, V gene. D genes are given only for firm matches. Rows give clone size only sometimes, using once, few, many, or a class for an expanded clone.

CASSIVGGRGTYNEQFF	TGTGCCAGTAGTATAGTAGGCGGGAGGGGGACCTACAATGAGCAGTTCTTC	TRBJ2-1	TRBD2	-	TRBV19
CASSQGGLALGDTQYF	TGCGCCAGCAGCCAAGGGGGACTAGCCCTGGGGGATACGCAGTATTTT	TRBJ2-3	TRBD2	-	TRBV4-3
CASSPSGREQYF	TGTGCCAGCAGCCCCTCCGGGCGCGAGCAGTACTTC	TRBJ2-7	-	-	TRBV11-2
CASSFTSGGSSYEQYF	TGTGCCAGCAGCTTTACTAGCGGGGGGAGCTCCTACGAGCAGTACTTC	TRBJ2-7	TRBD2	-	TRBV11-2
CAWMDRADNEQFF	TGTGCCTGGATGGACAGGGCTGACAATGAGCAGTTCTTC	TRBJ2-1	TRBD1	-	TRBV30
CASSRDSSYEQYF	TGTGCCAGTAGTAGGGACAGCTCCTACGAGCAGTACTTC	TRBJ2-7	TRBD1	-	TRBV19
CASSPGGQGGINYGYTF	TGTGCCAGCAGCCCCGGGGGTCAGGGGGGAATAAACTATGGCTACACCTTC	TRBJ1-2	TRBD1	once	TRBV5-4
CASSELDWGGYEQYF	TGTGCCAGCAGTGAATTGGACTGGGGCGGCTACGAGCAGTACTTC	TRBJ2-7	-	-	TRBV2
CAWSKKGTSGYNEQFF	TGTGCCTGGAGTAAAAAGGGGACTAGCGGATACAATGAGCAGTTCTTC	TRBJ2-1	TRBD2	-	TRBV30
CASGRFTPTGGVYEQYF	TGTGCCAGCGGAAGATTTACTCCGACAGGGGGCGTGTACGAGCAGTACTTC	TRBJ2-7	TRBD1	-	TRBV27
CASSLAGTGNYEQYF	TGTGCCAGCAGCTTAGCCGGGACAGGGAACTACGAGCAGTACTTC	TRBJ2-7	TRBD1	once	TRBV7-6
CASSLVPAWRTYEQYF	TGTGCCAGCAGCTTAGTACCTGCTTGGCGTACCTACGAGCAGTACTTC	TRBJ2-7	-	once	TRBV7-2
CASSFAGYQETQYF	TGTGCCAGCAGCTTCGCGGGGTACCAAGAGACCCAGTACTTC	TRBJ2-5	-	-	TRBV11-2
CAWRGKGGQPQHF	TGTGCCTGGAGGGGGAAGGGTGGGCAGCCCCAGCATTTT	TRBJ1-5	-	-	TRBV30
CASRLAGVYEQYF	TGTGCCAGTCGACTAGCGGGAGTGTACGAGCAGTACTTC	TRBJ2-7	TRBD2	-	TRBV2
CAWGTVNSNQPQHF	TGTGCCTGGGGGACAGTCAATAGCAATCAGCCCCAGCATTTT	TRBJ1-5	TRBD1	-	TRBV30
CASSPDTYTGELFF	TGCGCCAGCAGCCCCGACACCTACACCGGGGAGCTGTTTTTT	TRBJ2-2	-	-	TRBV5-1
CASSLVSVSYGYTF	TGTGCCAGCAGCTTGGTCTCCGTTTCCTATGGCTACACCTTC	TRBJ1-2	-	-	TRBV5-6
CASSRGTSGGTDTQYF	TGTGCCAGCAGCAGGGGGACTAGCGGGGGCACAGATACGCAGTATTTT	TRBJ2-3	TRBD2	-	TRBV5-4
CASSLGKYNEQFF	TGTGCCAGCAGCTTAGGCAAGTACAATGAGCAGTTCTTC	TRBJ2-1	-	-	TRBV7-2
CASSGLGGSAEAFF	TGTGCCAGCAGTGGCCTAGGAGGGTCGGCTGAAGCTTTCTTT	TRBJ1-1	-	-	TRBV28
CALTSSGNTIYF	TGTGCCTTAACTAGCTCTGGAAACACCATATATTTT	TRBJ1-3	-	-	TRBV30
CASSDSLRPTDTQYF	TGCGCCAGCTCGGACAGTTTACGACCCACAGATACGCAGTATTTT	TRBJ2-3	-	-	TRBV10-1
CASQGGPSYNEQFF	TGTGCCAGCCAGGGAGGGCCATCCTACAATGAGCAGTTCTTC	TRBJ2-1	TRBD2	-	TRBV6-6
CASSLLTSGSGTGELFF	TGTGCCAGCTCACTTTTAACGAGCGGGAGCGGGACCGGGGAGCTGTTTTTT	TRBJ2-2	TRBD2	-	TRBV18
CASSLTRNNYGYTF	TGCGCCAGCAGCTTGACCAGAAATAACTATGGCTACACCTTC	TRBJ1-2	-	-	TRBV5-1
CASSGQGGEKLFF	TGCGCCAGCAGTGGTCAGGGCGGTGAAAAACTGTTTTTT	TRBJ1-4	-	-	TRBV10-2
CAISESFSLASGTYEQYF	TGTGCCATCAGTGAGTCGTTTAGTTTGGCTAGCGGGACCTACGAGCAGTACTTC	TRBJ2-7	TRBD2	-	TRBV10-3
CASSVAGRSTDTQYF	TGTGCCAGCAGCGTAGCCGGACGGAGCACAGATACGCAGTATTTT	TRBJ2-3	-	-	TRBV9
CASSRFHGGNTDTQYF	TGCGCCAGCAGCCGATTCCACGGGGGGAACACAGATACGCAGTATTTT	TRBJ2-3	TRBD2	-	TRBV4-3
CASSSQRDRDEQFF	TGTGCCAGCAGTTCTCAGAGAGACAGGGATGAGCAGTTCTTC	TRBJ2-1	TRBD1	-	TRBV11-2
CTSSRKGTYEQYF	TGCACCAGCAGCCGGAAAGGGACCTACGAGCAGTACTTC	TRBJ2-7	-	-	TRBV1
CASSGFPGQQTNEQFF	TGTGCCAGCAGTGGATTTCCGGGACAGCAAACCAATGAGCAGTTCTTC	TRBJ2-1	TRBD1	-	TRBV25-1
CASSDTRGSSYEQYF	TGTGCCAGCAGCGACACAAGGGGAAGCTCCTACGAGCAGTACTTC	TRBJ2-7	-	-	TRBV11-1
CASSLTGTMNTGELFF	TGTGCCAGCAGTCTGACCGGGACTATGAACACCGGGGAGCTGTTTTTT	TRBJ2-2	TRBD2	-	TRBV6-6
CASSLAQGTGSPLHF	TGTGCCAGCAGCCTAGCCCAGGGAACGGGTTCACCCCTCCACTTT	TRBJ1-6	-	-	TRBV6-5
CASSRAISNQPQHF	TGTGCCAGCAGTCGGGCCATTAGCAATCAGCCCCAGCATTTT	TRBJ1-5	-	-	TRBV6-6
CASGSGQGSNQPQHF	TGCGCCAGCGGCTCCGGACAGGGGTCAAATCAGCCCCAGCATTTT	TRBJ1-5	TRBD1	-	TRBV5-1
CASRRQGGGNQPQHF	TGTGCCAGCAGACGACAGGGAGGCGGCAATCAGCCCCAGCATTTT	TRBJ1-5	TRBD1	-	TRBV27
CATRPGGTGELFF	TGTGCCACCCGACCCGGTGGAACCGGGGAGCTGTTTTTT	TRBJ2-2	-	-	TRBV15
CSVEGRVNTEAFF	TGCAGCGTTGAGGGCAGGGTTAACACTGAAGCTTTCTTT	TRBJ1-1	-	-	TRBV29-1
CSVVGRAADTQYF	TGCAGCGTTGTAGGGAGGGCAGCAGATACGCAGTATTTT	TRBJ2-3	TRBD2	-	TRBV29-1
CASSSRLVSNNEQFF	TGTGCCAGCAGTTCTCGACTAGTTTCGAACAATGAGCAGTTCTTC	TRBJ2-1	-	-	TRBV5-4
CASSEAGGPYGYTF	TGTGCCAGCAGTGAGGCAGGGGGGCCCTATGGCTACACCTTC	TRBJ1-2	TRBD1	-	TRBV2
CASSVAPRPGQTYNEQFF	TGTGCCAGCAGCGTAGCTCCTCGTCCGGGACAGACCTACAATGAGCAGTTCTTC	TRBJ2-1	TRBD1	-	TRBV9
CASSQVQGVIGELFF	TGCGCCAGCAGCCAAGTACAGGGGGTGATCGGGGAGCTGTTTTTT	TRBJ2-2	TRBD1	-	TRBV4-3
CASSLEVSTGNIQYF	TGCGCCAGCAGCTTGGAGGTTTCCACCGGGAACATTCAGTACTTC	TRBJ2-4	-	once	TRBV5-1